The clone carrying this T cell receptor (beta chain) was seen a few times. The data were taken from a study of blood T cell repertoires in COVID-19. Study-wide background: Researchers got acute and convalescent COVID-19 samples from the United States, Italy and Spain. PBMCs, B-cell-depleted T cells, or T cells provided the cDNA or gDNA that made up the material.

The CDR3 covers 15 residues. The V gene lost 5 bases and the J gene lost 2 bases, with 14 bases spanning the gap. Germline V lookup: CDR1 KGHDR, CDR2 SFDVKD. In the source study's methods: Nucleated cell number was recorded as an estimate derived from reference gene primer amplification. Profiling relied on immunoSEQ multiplex PCR, and the TCRdb table lists in-frame clones only, not all of them. The V and J calls and the clone size are those of that table, but D and trimming were determined from the DNA. The sample holds 120,000 to 150,000 clones, 84% seen once. The sequence was collected from a human donor in a cohort sampled during active COVID-19. This chain uses TRBV24-1 with TRBJ2-5; no firm D call. Sequencing input: peripheral blood. CDR3 coding DNA: TGTGCCACCAGTGCCGAGTCTAGTGTTCAAGAGACCCAGTACTTC. It encodes CATSAESSVQETQYF.